This TCR beta chain originates from a study of shared clonotypes between healthy human individuals. Sequencing was at deep level. Authors' methods: Junction-only sequences without quality scores came from ImmunoSEQ, so filtering differed. Method: immunoSEQ multiplex PCR; TCRdb's copy keeps in-frame clones and lacks some. D and trimming were read from the DNA, whereas the V and J calls and clone size are those reported in that table. The sample lists some 1,900,000 clones; approximately 94% were seen once. The naive CD8 subset, CD45RO-negative cells positively selected for CCR7, excluded terminally differentiated effector memory CD45RA+ cells. The CDR3 consists of 13 residues. The V gene lost 1 base and the J gene lost 6 bases, with 6 bases spanning the gap. Germline CDR1 is PRHDT and CDR2 is FYEKMQ (reference sequence).

The gene calls are TRBV13 and TRBJ2-2; D is unresolved. The sequence came from a man aged 18 to 29 in good health. Sequencing was carried out using naive CD8+ T cells sorted from blood. The CDR3: CASSLESAGELFF. DNA for the CDR3: TGTGCCAGCAGCTTAGAATCGGCCGGGGAGCTGTTTTTT.